These T cell receptor beta chains were read from a single sample in a study of blood T cell repertoires in COVID-19. The data were produced by immunoSEQ multiplex PCR, yet TCRdb's version contains in-frame clones alone and is incomplete. The table shows over 300,000 clones, with about 89% occurring only once. Material for sequencing was peripheral blood. Source of these receptors: a man in his forties with acute or convalescent COVID-19. CDR3s include the opening cysteine and the closing phenylalanine or tryptophan. D genes are given only for firm matches. Clone size is shown for a subset of rows, as once, few, many or a class of expanded clone.

TRBJ2-1	NA	TRBV5-1	NA	TGCGCCAGCAGCCCCGGGGTGTACAATGAGCAGTTCTTC	CASSPGVYNEQFF
TRBJ2-1	NA	TRBV9	NA	TGTGCCAGCAGCGTAGGTGGAGGCCCCTCTAATGAGCAGTTCTTC	CASSVGGGPSNEQFF
TRBJ1-4	NA	TRBV9	NA	TGTGCCAGCAGCGTAGAGGGGGTCGCGAATGAAAAACTGTTTTTT	CASSVEGVANEKLFF
TRBJ2-3	NA	TRBV15	NA	TGTGCCACCAGCACCCAGAGGGATACGCAGTATTTT	CATSTQRDTQYF
TRBJ2-4	NA	TRBV19	TRBD2	TGTGCCAGTAGTACTAGCGGAGGGTCGGGCAAAAACATTCAGTACTTC	CASSTSGGSGKNIQYF
TRBJ2-7	NA	TRBV13	TRBD2	TGTGCCAGCAGCCCCCGGGGAGCGGGGGGTACCTACGAGCAGTACTTC	CASSPRGAGGTYEQYF
TRBJ1-6	NA	TRBV6-1	NA	TGTGCCAGCCCCGACATCCCTCGGAATTCACCCCTCCACTTT	CASPDIPRNSPLHF
TRBJ2-5	NA	TRBV10-1	NA	TGCGCCAGCAGTGACGGCGGGGAAGAGACCCAGTACTTC	CASSDGGEETQYF
TRBJ1-6	NA	TRBV15	TRBD1	TGTGCCACCAGCAGAGGAGGAGGGGGCGATTCACCCCTCCACTTT	CATSRGGGGDSPLHF
TRBJ1-2	NA	TRBV7-8	NA	TGTGCCAGCAGCCCCTCCGGGACACACGCCTATGGCTACACCTTC	CASSPSGTHAYGYTF
TRBJ2-2	NA	TRBV5-1	TRBD1	TGCGCCAGCAGCCTCCGGGACAGGCCTAACACCGGGGAGCTGTTTTTT	CASSLRDRPNTGELFF
TRBJ1-1	NA	TRBV28	NA	TGTGCCAGCAGTCCATTGAACACTGAAGCTTTCTTT	CASSPLNTEAFF
TRBJ2-1	NA	TRBV7-2	TRBD2	TGTGCCAGCAGCCCCCGGACTAGCGGGGACTACTTTGAGCAGTTCTTC	CASSPRTSGDYFEQFF
TRBJ2-5	once	TRBV6-5	TRBD1	TGTGCCAGCACTTGGGACAGCCAAGAGACCCAGTACTTC	CASTWDSQETQYF
TRBJ1-1	NA	TRBV28	NA	TGTGCCAGCAGTTTACCCGGCGCAAGGAGGACTGAAGCTTTCTTT	CASSLPGARRTEAFF
TRBJ2-1	NA	TRBV7-6	NA	TGTGCCAGCAGCAGAGATCGGGAGCAGTTCTTC	CASSRDREQFF
TRBJ1-2	NA	TRBV14	TRBD1	TGTGCCAGCAGCCAAGAGGGGACAGCCCTAAGCTATGGCTACACCTTC	CASSQEGTALSYGYTF
TRBJ2-7	NA	TRBV3-1/TRBV3-2	TRBD1	TGTGCCAGCAGCCAAGATAGGGGGGAACGGACAGGGACGACCGAGCAGTACTTC	CASSQDRGERTGTTEQYF
TRBJ1-1	NA	TRBV7-3	NA	TGTGCCAGCAGCTTAAGTAGTCGGAACACTGAAGCTTTCTTT	CASSLSSRNTEAFF
TRBJ1-1	NA	TRBV19	NA	TGTGCCAGTAGTGTGCAGGCGCTGAACACTGAAGCTTTCTTT	CASSVQALNTEAFF
TRBJ1-4	few	TRBV27	NA	TGTGCCAGCAGAACTGACGGGGAGTATAATGAAAAACTGTTTTTT	CASRTDGEYNEKLFF
TRBJ2-7	medium-sized	TRBV30	NA	TGTGCCTGGAGTTCAGGGGTGAGCGGCCACGAGCAGTACTTC	CAWSSGVSGHEQYF
TRBJ2-1	NA	TRBV9	TRBD2	TGTGCCAGCAGCGTTATAGCGGGGGGCGACAATGAGCAGTTCTTC	CASSVIAGGDNEQFF
TRBJ2-7	NA	TRBV9	TRBD1	TGTGCCAGCAGCGGACACCCGGGACAGCCCTACGAGCAGTACTTC	CASSGHPGQPYEQYF
TRBJ1-6	NA	TRBV5-1	TRBD1	TGCGCCAGCAGCTTGGGGGACAGGGGTGGGAGTTCACCCCTCCACTTT	CASSLGDRGGSSPLHF
TRBJ2-1	NA	TRBV7-2	TRBD1	TGTGCCAGCAGCTTAGACCCGGGACAGAGTTACAATGAGCAGTTCTTC	CASSLDPGQSYNEQFF
TRBJ1-2	NA	TRBV21-1	NA	TGTGCCAGCAGCAAAGGGGAGGACAGGACCACATCGGGCTATGGCTACACCTTC	CASSKGEDRTTSGYGYTF
TRBJ2-5	NA	TRBV6-5	TRBD2	TGTGCCAGCAGTCAGACTAGCGGGGTCCAAGAGACCCAGTACTTC	CASSQTSGVQETQYF
TRBJ2-3	NA	TRBV28	TRBD2	TGTGCCAGCATCCCGTGGGGGGGACTCACAGATACGCAGTATTTT	CASIPWGGLTDTQYF
TRBJ1-3	NA	TRBV4-1	TRBD1	TGCGCCAGCAGCCGGACCCCCCAGGGACAGAACTCTGGAAACACCATATATTTT	CASSRTPQGQNSGNTIYF
TRBJ2-3	NA	TRBV28	TRBD1	TGTGCCAGCAGTTTACAACCGGGACAGGGTTCCACAGATACGCAGTATTTT	CASSLQPGQGSTDTQYF
TRBJ2-7	NA	TRBV5-1	TRBD1	TGCGCCAGCAGCGCCCGGGACAGCTACGAGCAGTACTTC	CASSARDSYEQYF
TRBJ2-5	NA	TRBV27	TRBD2	TGTGCCAGCAGTTCGTGGGGTAGCGGGACTGAGACCCAGTACTTC	CASSSWGSGTETQYF
TRBJ1-5	once	TRBV27	NA	TGTGCCAGCAGCCCGTCAGGGTTCGATCAGCCCCAGCATTTT	CASSPSGFDQPQHF
TRBJ1-4	NA	TRBV11-2	TRBD1	TGTGCCAGCAGCTTAATCGGGACAGCCGGGGAAAAACTGTTTTTT	CASSLIGTAGEKLFF
TRBJ1-6	NA	TRBV7-8	TRBD1	TGTGCCAGCAGCTGGAACCCGGGACAGGGTAATTCACCCCTCCACTTT	CASSWNPGQGNSPLHF